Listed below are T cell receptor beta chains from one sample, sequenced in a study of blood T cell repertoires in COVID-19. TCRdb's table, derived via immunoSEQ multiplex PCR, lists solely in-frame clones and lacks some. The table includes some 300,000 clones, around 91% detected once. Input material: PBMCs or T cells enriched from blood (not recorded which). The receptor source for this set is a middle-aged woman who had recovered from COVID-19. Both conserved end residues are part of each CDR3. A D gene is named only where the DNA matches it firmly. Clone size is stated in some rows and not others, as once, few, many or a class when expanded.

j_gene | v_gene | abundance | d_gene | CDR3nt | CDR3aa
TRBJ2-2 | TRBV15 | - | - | TGTGCCACCAGCATAAGCGGAGTCGGGGAGCTGTTTTTT | CATSISGVGELFF
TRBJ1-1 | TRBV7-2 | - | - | TGTGCCAGCAGCTTAGTGGGCCCCAACACTGAAGCTTTCTTT | CASSLVGPNTEAFF
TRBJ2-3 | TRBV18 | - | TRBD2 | TGTGCCAGCTCATCGAGACTAGCGGGGCCTACCACAGATACGCAGTATTTT | CASSSRLAGPTTDTQYF
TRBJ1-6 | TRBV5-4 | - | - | TGTGCCAGCAGCCCGGACAGCGATAATTCACCCCTCCACTTT | CASSPDSDNSPLHF
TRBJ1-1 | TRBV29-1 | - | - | TGCAGCGTTGAAACAGGTTCCAGCACTGAAGCTTTCTTT | CSVETGSSTEAFF
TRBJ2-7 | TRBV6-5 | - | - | TGTGCCAGCAGTCCCAGGGGTTACCTTACCTACGAGCAGTACTTC | CASSPRGYLTYEQYF
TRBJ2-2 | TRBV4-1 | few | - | TGCGCCAGCAGCCAACGGGACTTGAACACCGGGGAGCTGTTTTTT | CASSQRDLNTGELFF
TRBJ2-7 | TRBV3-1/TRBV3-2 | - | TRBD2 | TGTGCCAGCAGCCAAAACCTCCCAACGCGGGAGAAAATGGTCGAGCAGTACTTC | CASSQNLPTREKMVEQYF
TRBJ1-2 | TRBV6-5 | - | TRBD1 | TGTGCCAGCAGGCGAACAGGGGGGACTAACTATGGCTACACCTTC | CASRRTGGTNYGYTF
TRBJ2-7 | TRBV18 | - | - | TGTGCCAGCTCACCACGTTCATCTAGCGAAATACACGAGCAGTACTTC | CASSPRSSSEIHEQYF
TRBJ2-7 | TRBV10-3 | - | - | TGTGCCATCAGTTCCCTGGCGCTAGCCTACGAGCAGTACTTC | CAISSLALAYEQYF
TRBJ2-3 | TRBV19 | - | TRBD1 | TGTGCCAGTAACCCGACAGGGGTCACAGATACGCAGTATTTT | CASNPTGVTDTQYF
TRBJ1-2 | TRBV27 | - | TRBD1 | TGTGCCAGCAGTCCAAACAGGGGGGACACCTATGGCTACACCTTC | CASSPNRGDTYGYTF
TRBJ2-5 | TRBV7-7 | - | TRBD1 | TGTGCTAGCAGCTTAAACAGGGGGCACGAGACCCAGTACTTC | CASSLNRGHETQYF
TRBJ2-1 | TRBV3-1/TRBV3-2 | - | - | TGTGCCAGCAGCCTCAACAGTGGGAGGCTGCTCAATGAGCAGTTCTTC | CASSLNSGRLLNEQFF
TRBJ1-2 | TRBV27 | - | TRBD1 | TGTGCCAGCAGTTCCCAGACCCCCCGGGACAGGGTTCAAGCTAACTATGGCTACACCTTC | CASSSQTPRDRVQANYGYTF
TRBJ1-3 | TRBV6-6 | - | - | TGTGCCAGCAGTTACCCTTCCCAGGGGTCTGGAAACACCATATATTTT | CASSYPSQGSGNTIYF
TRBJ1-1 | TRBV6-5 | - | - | TGTGCCAGTAGGAGGGCCGGAGGCTGGAACACTGAAGCTTTCTTT | CASRRAGGWNTEAFF
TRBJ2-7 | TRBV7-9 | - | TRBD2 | TGTGCCAGCAGCTTAGCCCTAGCGGGAGTGGTCGGGCAGTACTTC | CASSLALAGVVGQYF
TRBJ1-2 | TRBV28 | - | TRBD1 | TGTGCCAGCACAGGGGGACAGGGGTTGGGGGGCTACACCTTC | CASTGGQGLGGYTF
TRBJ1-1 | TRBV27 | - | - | TGTGCCAGCAGTTTATCATCGACAGCAGCGAACACTGAAGCTTTCTTT | CASSLSSTAANTEAFF
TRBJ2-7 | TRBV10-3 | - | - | TGTGCCATCAGTGAGGAGATTAGGGGGACCGAGCAGTACTTC | CAISEEIRGTEQYF